This T cell receptor beta chain emerged from a study of blood T cell repertoires in COVID-19. Whole-study context: From the United States, Italy and Spain came samples of acute and convalescent COVID-19.

The V gene lost 7 bases and the J gene lost 5 bases, with 11 bases spanning the gap. In germline, CDR1 is GTSNPN, CDR2 SVGIG (reference sequence). There are 12 residues in the CDR3. Cohort allocation depended upon clinical history that participants reported. Original analysis: Using reference gene primer amplification, nucleated cell counts were estimated. Profiling relied on immunoSEQ multiplex PCR, and the TCRdb table lists in-frame clones only, not all of them. That table gives V, J and clone size, and the DNA gave D and trimming. Of about 180,000 clones listed, roughly 87% are singletons. The gene calls are TRBV30 and TRBJ2-2, with D perhaps TRBD1 (6 bases). The TCR sequence derives from a human donor with acute COVID-19. The donor label of this sample is uncertain. The sequenced material came from PBMCs or T cells enriched from blood (not recorded which). CDR3 in DNA: TGTGCCTATACACAGGGAACCGGGGAGCTGTTTTTT. The encoded protein is CAYTQGTGELFF.